This section outlines one T cell receptor (beta chain) sequence together with its context. Its target antigen remains unknown. Base qualities are missing; no much larger clone stands one base away. This specimen's time point label, per the study, means: progressive disease on ibrutinib. For TCR beta library preparation, roughly 2 micrograms of genomic DNA were extracted from the cryopreserved PBMCs. Longitudinal blood samples from CLL patients receiving ibrutinib monotherapy were subjected to high-throughput TCR beta sequencing. The patients were enrolled in a single-center, open-label phase 2 trial of ibrutinib monotherapy. The sample comes from a study of cytotoxic CD8 clonotypes in ibrutinib-treated CLL (dated by TCRdb to 2020 to 2023). About the study as a whole: In this cohort, around 15 patients were treatment-naive and roughly ten were relapsed/refractory, while roughly 18 had unmutated IGHV. Partial responses were observed in some 24 patients and complete responses in 2; after a median follow-up of roughly 72 months, remission was maintained in approximately 14 patients and progression was observed in about twelve. The response samples were drawn at a median of roughly twelve months into treatment, with a range of about 6 to 36 months. An average of 255,043 productive templates and roughly 94,000 productive rearrangements was obtained per sample. Of the approximately 86 participants in the trial, roughly 26 had longitudinal samples available. Cryopreserved peripheral blood mononuclear cells were obtained before treatment, at response, and at either sustained remission or disease progression. All remission and progressive disease samples were collected while patients were still receiving ibrutinib.

The junction carries 26 bases between V and J, which are trimmed by 7 bases and 5 bases respectively. CDR1 MDHEN and CDR2 SYDVKM are derived from the germline V gene. The CDR3 runs 17 amino acids, cysteine and phenylalanine included. CDR3 DNA is the only sequence kept; it has 51 bases, read in frame from the first base. Each clonotype received, on average, about 10x coverage in deep resolution sequencing performed on a MiSeq, where the target depth lay between 1 in 1 million and 1 in 200,000 T cells. TCR beta libraries were generated with the immunoSEQ hsTCRB Kit. The original pipeline was this. Data were analyzed with ImmunoSEQ Data Assistant and ImmunoSEQ Analyzer, with V, D and J genes assigned per IMGT definitions. Clonality, which ranges from 0 to 1, was calculated as one minus the normalized Shannon entropy of productive rearrangement frequencies. Only overrepresented clonotypes making up at least 0.05% of each patient's repertoire were included in the public clonotype analysis. Some twelve repertoires from age-matched healthy donors, obtained from immuneACCESS, served as clonality controls. Not all clones reach the TCRdb copy of this immuneACCESS table, which keeps in-frame sequences only. Checked studies attribute under half of the gap to unresolved V genes and leave the rest unexplained. V, J and clone size reflect that table, while D and trimming were determined from the DNA. The sample table lists around 160,000 clones, roughly 90% of them with a count of one. The top ten constitute 3% of the sample.

What the work shows at the level of the full study, not this receptor alone: Sustained-remission and progressing patients did not have matched sampling times, and lymph node repertoires were not examined. Public clonotypes were rare and either shrank or stayed stable during treatment, and the rise in clonality at ibrutinib response reflected expansion of private clonotypes. Baseline clonality exceeded that of age-matched healthy donors and correlated strongly with circulating CD8+ T-cell counts. Clonality increased at ibrutinib response, stayed stable in sustained remission, and fell back toward baseline at progression.

The rearrangement combines TRBV28 with TRBJ1-2; possibly the D gene is TRBD1, per 5 matching bases. This specimen consisted of PBMCs, obtained at disease progression, from a patient treated with ibrutinib. The sequence derives from a human donor with chronic lymphocytic leukemia. CDR3 sequence: CASTTGTAVILGYGYTF. The DNA reads as follows: TGTGCCAGCACTACCGGGACGGCCGTAATTTTAGGGTATGGCTACACCTTC.